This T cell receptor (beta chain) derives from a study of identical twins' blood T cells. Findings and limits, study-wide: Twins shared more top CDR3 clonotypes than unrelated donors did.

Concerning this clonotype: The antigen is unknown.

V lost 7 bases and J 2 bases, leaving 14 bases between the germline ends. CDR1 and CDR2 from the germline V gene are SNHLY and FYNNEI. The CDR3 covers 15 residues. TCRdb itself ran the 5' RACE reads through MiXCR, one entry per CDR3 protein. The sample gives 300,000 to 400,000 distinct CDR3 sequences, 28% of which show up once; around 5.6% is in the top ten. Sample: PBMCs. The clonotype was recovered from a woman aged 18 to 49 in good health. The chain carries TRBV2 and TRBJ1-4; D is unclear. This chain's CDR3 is CASNGLAGTNEKLFF. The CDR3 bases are TGTGCCAGCAACGGCCTCGCGGGGACTAATGAAAAACTGTTTTTT.